Below are 13 T cell receptor beta chains sequenced from a single sample in a study of blood T cell repertoires in COVID-19. Clones were sequenced by immunoSEQ multiplex PCR, and TCRdb holds only the in-frame ones, with some missing. The data contain approximately 230,000 clones, about 86% of them seen just once; the ten biggest clones take up roughly 14%. The sample taken for sequencing was PBMCs or T cells enriched from blood (not recorded which). These receptors were taken from a woman between 50 and 59 years old with acute COVID-19.

V and J are TRBV10-3 and TRBJ1-4; 7 bases fit TRBD1. This CDR3 contains 14 residues. V gave up 5 bases and J gave up 8 bases; unmatched junction bases: 8. The germline V gene has CDR1 ENHRY and CDR2 SYGVKD. CDR3 nucleotide sequence: TGTGCCATCAGTCAGGGGGATACGGCGGAAAAACTGTTTTTT. It specifies CAISQGDTAEKLFF.

The gene calls are TRBV27 and TRBJ2-1, with a weak D call TRBD1 (5 bases). This CDR3 spans 16 amino acids. In germline, CDR1 is MNHEY, CDR2 SMNVEV (reference sequence). Trimming took 0 bases from V and 4 from J, leaving 13 bases between them. CDR3: CASSLSGAVIYNEQFF. Written as DNA, the CDR3 is TGTGCCAGCAGTTTATCAGGGGCTGTAATATACAATGAGCAGTTCTTC.

The chain uses TRBV2 and TRBJ2-7; D is unclear. The germline CDR1 and CDR2 sequences are SNHLY and FYNNEI. V gave up 2 bases and J gave up 0 bases, with 8 bases separating them. CDR3 length: 14 residues. CDR3 residues: CASSENILSYEQYF. The CDR3 DNA reads TGTGCCAGCAGTGAAAACATCCTCTCCTACGAGCAGTACTTC.

The chain employs TRBV2 and TRBJ1-1, with D maybe TRBD1 (6 bases). The CDR3 sequence is 14 residues long. The germline V and J ends were trimmed by 2 bases and 4 bases, with 11 bases remaining between them. Germline loops: CDR1 SNHLY, CDR2 FYNNEI. CDR3 in amino acids: CASSEQGLGTEAFF. CDR3 bases: TGTGCCAGCAGTGAACAGGGGTTGGGCACTGAAGCTTTCTTT.

The genes are TRBV3-1 (or the pseudogene TRBV3-2) and TRBJ2-1; 14 bases align to TRBD2. This CDR3 has 15 residues. V dropped 2 bases and J dropped 12; count of bases not matched to a gene: 6. CDR1 and CDR2 from the germline V gene are LGHDT and YNNKEL (reference sequence). Here the CDR3 DNA reads TGTGCCAGCAGCCAATCCCCCGGGACTAGCGGGAGGCAGTTCTTC. Translating gives CASSQSPGTSGRQFF.

This chain links TRBV7-9 with TRBJ2-7; 7 bases map to TRBD2. Germline CDR1 reads SEHNR; CDR2 reads FQNEAQ (reference sequence). The CDR3 spans 14 residues. The trim removed 3 bases at V and 7 bases at J, leaving 9 bases unmatched. In DNA, the CDR3 is TGTGCCAGCAGCTTCGGGGACCAGCGGGAAGAGCAGTACTTC. Protein product: CASSFGDQREEQYF.

The chain recombines TRBV30 with TRBJ1-5; TRBD1 aligns across 8 bases. Germline V lookup: CDR1 GTSNPN, CDR2 SVGIG (reference sequence). V trimming: 2 bases; J trimming: 8 bases; junction bases outside the gene matches: 5. The CDR3 contains 13 residues. The CDR3 nucleotides read TGTGCCTGGAGTCGACAGGGGCTAGAGCCCCAGCATTTT. Its translation: CAWSRQGLEPQHF.

The count of this clone is one. The chain recombines TRBV7-9 with TRBJ2-1; 7 bases agree with TRBD2. This CDR3 contains 16 residues. V shed 5 bases, J shed 7 bases, and the junction held 14 bases outside the gene matches. Germline CDR1 SEHNR, CDR2 FQNEAQ (reference sequence). CDR3 in DNA: TGTGCCAGCAGCCCTCGACTGGGGGGGACCAGGAATGAGCAGTTCTTC. Protein sequence: CASSPRLGGTRNEQFF.

The CDR3 nucleotides are TGTGCCAGCAGTGCGCCGCGACAGGGGATGGACACTGAAGCTTTCTTT. Amino acid sequence: CASSAPRQGMDTEAFF. The J gene is TRBJ1-1, the V gene TRBV27, with 8 bases matching TRBD1. The trim removed 5 bases at V and 3 bases at J, leaving 11 bases unmatched. There are 16 residues in the CDR3. The V gene's germline CDR1 is MNHEY and CDR2 SMNVEV (reference sequence).

The chain recombines TRBV7-2 with TRBJ2-1; 10 bases align to TRBD2. Trimming cost V 2 bases and J 9 bases; bases outside gene matches: 13. The CDR3 runs 17 residues. CDR1 is SGHTA and CDR2 is FQGNSA in the germline V gene. CDR3 protein: CASSLRSSLAGEVEQFF. The CDR3 DNA is TGTGCCAGCAGCTTACGATCTAGTCTAGCGGGAGAGGTTGAGCAGTTCTTC.

The chain is built from TRBV19 and TRBJ2-3, with 11 bases identical to TRBD2. V was pared by 4 bases and J by 3 bases, with 3 bases of the junction left unmatched. Germline CDR1 and CDR2: LNHDA and SQIVND (reference sequence). The CDR3 sequence is 15 residues long. CDR3 nucleotide sequence: TGTGCCAGTAGTAGGACTAGCGGGTTGACAGATACGCAGTATTTT. Protein product: CASSRTSGLTDTQYF.

J is TRBJ2-2 and V is TRBV5-1, with 7 bases that match TRBD2. The V segment lost 5 bases and the J segment 2 bases; nucleotides outside the gene matches: 9. The V gene's germline CDR1 is SGHRS and CDR2 YFSETQ. The CDR3 totals 16 residues. The CDR3 DNA is TGCGCCAGCAGACAGACCCCGGGACTAAACACCGGGGAGCTGTTTTTT. Translation gives CASRQTPGLNTGELFF.

J is TRBJ1-5 and V is TRBV15; D is undetermined. V was clipped by 3 bases and J by 9 bases, with 12 bases between them. This CDR3 has 13 amino acids. Germline V gene sequence: CDR1 LNHNV, CDR2 YYDKDF (reference sequence). The CDR3 nucleotides read TGTGCCACCAGCAGGGTCCCCAGTGGGCCCCAGCATTTT. Its translation: CATSRVPSGPQHF. Full variable domain (outside the CDR3, taken from reference TRBV15 and TRBJ1-5): DAMVIQNPRYQVTQFGKPVTLSCSQTLNHNVMYWYQQKSSQAPKLLFHYYDKDFNNEADTPDNFQSRRPNTSFCFLDIRSPGLGDTAMYLCATSRVPSGPQHFGDGTRLSIL.